This TCR beta chain comes out of a study of identical twins. The CDR3 contains 16 residues. The V and J ends lost 5 bases and 4 bases, in that order; junction bases with no gene match: 10. The germline V gene encodes CDR1 MNHEY and CDR2 SVGAGI. This clonotype came up a few times. MiXCR, applied by TCRdb to the 5' RACE reads, yields one record per CDR3 protein. The sample lists about 570,000 distinct CDR3 sequences; around a tenth were seen once. These data were also filed under a second study, of yellow fever vaccine responses in identical twins.

The TCR originated in a woman aged 18-29 years in good health. Source material: PBMCs. V is TRBV6-5 and J is TRBJ2-7, with 11 nucleotides matching TRBD2. The CDR3 coding sequence is TGTGCCAGCAGTAACCCAGGGACTAGCGGAATTTACGAGCAGTACTTC. Protein sequence: CASSNPGTSGIYEQYF.